This TCR beta chain was identified during a study of blood T cell repertoires in COVID-19. Study at large: The analysed material was cDNA or gDNA that came from T cells, B-cell-depleted T cells, or PBMCs.

Repertoires were generated with immunoSEQ multiplex PCR, while TCRdb's copy carries only in-frame clones and drops some. Among some 88,000 clones listed, roughly 84% were seen once. The table lists this clone with many counts. After removal of 4 bases from V and 6 bases from J, the junction contained 6 bases not matched to a gene. The CDR3 contains 13 residues. Germline V gene lookup returns CDR1 KGHSH and CDR2 LQKENI. Sequencing input: peripheral blood. The genes are TRBV18 and TRBJ2-7, with 7 bases fitting TRBD2. The source of this sequence is a woman aged 70 to 79 with acute or convalescent COVID-19. CDR3 coding DNA: TGTGCCAGCTCACACGGGGGGTCAGCCGAGCAGTACGTC. The encoded protein is CASSHGGSAEQYV.